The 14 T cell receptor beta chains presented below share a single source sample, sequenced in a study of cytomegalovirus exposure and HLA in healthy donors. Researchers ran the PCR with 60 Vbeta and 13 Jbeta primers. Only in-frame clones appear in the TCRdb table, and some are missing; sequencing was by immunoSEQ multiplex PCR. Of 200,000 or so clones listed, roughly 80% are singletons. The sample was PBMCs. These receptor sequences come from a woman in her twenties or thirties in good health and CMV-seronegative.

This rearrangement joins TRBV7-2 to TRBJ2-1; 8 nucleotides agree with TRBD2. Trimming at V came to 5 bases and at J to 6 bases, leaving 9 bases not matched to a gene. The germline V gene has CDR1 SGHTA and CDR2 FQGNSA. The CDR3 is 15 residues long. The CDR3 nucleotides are TGTGCCAGCAGCGATCGGGGGGGCCGTCCCAATGAGCAGTTCTTC. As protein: CASSDRGGRPNEQFF.

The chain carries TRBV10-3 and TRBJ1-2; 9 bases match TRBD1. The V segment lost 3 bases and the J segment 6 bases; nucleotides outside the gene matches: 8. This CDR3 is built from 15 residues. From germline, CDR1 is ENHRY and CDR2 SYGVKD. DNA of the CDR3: TGTGCCATCAGTGATGTAGGACAGGGGTCGCATGGCTACACCTTC. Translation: CAISDVGQGSHGYTF.

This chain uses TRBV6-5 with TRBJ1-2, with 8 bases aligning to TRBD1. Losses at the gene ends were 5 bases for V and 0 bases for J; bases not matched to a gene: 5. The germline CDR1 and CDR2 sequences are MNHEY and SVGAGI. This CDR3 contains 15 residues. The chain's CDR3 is CASSRRQGSNYGYTF. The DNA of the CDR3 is TGTGCCAGCAGTCGACGACAGGGGTCTAACTATGGCTACACCTTC.

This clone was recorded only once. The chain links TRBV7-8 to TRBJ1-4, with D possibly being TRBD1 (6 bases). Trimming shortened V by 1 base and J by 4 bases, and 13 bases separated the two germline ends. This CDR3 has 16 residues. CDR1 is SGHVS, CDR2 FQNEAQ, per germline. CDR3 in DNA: TGTGCCAGCAGCTTAGTCCTCGGGACACTTAATGAAAAACTGTTTTTT. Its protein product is CASSLVLGTLNEKLFF. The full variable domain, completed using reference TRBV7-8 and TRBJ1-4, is GAGVSQSPRYKVAKRGQDVALRCDPISGHVSLFWYQQALGQGPEFLTYFQNEAQLDKSGLPSDRFFAERPEGSVSTLKIQRTQQEDSAVYLCASSLVLGTLNEKLFFGSGTQLSVL.

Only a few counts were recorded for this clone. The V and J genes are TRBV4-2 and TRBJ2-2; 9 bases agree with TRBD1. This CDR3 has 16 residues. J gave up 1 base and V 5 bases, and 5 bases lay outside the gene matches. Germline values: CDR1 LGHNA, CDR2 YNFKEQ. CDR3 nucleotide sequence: TGTGCCAGCAGCGCCCGGGACAGGGTGAACACCGGGGAGCTGTTTTTT. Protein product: CASSARDRVNTGELFF.

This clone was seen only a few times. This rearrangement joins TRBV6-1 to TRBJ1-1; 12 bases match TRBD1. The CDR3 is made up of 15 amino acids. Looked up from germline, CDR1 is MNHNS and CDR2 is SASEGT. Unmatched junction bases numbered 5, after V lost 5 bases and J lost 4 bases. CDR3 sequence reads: CASSPGTGGATEAFF. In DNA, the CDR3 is TGTGCCAGCAGTCCAGGGACAGGGGGCGCCACTGAAGCTTTCTTT.

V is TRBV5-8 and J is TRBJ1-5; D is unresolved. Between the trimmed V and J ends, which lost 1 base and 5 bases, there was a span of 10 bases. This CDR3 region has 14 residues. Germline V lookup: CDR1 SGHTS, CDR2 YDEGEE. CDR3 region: CASSLRRNYQPQHF. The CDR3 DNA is TGTGCCAGCAGCTTGAGGAGGAACTATCAGCCCCAGCATTTT.

The chain's CDR3 is CASSFDSYSPLHF. CDR3 DNA: TGTGCCAGCAGCTTTGACAGCTATTCACCCCTCCACTTT. The J gene is TRBJ1-6, the V gene TRBV7-9; the D gene is possibly TRBD1 (5 bases). This CDR3 has 13 residues. Trimming took 3 bases from V and 8 from J, leaving 8 bases between them. CDR1 and CDR2 (germline): SEHNR, FQNEAQ (reference sequence).

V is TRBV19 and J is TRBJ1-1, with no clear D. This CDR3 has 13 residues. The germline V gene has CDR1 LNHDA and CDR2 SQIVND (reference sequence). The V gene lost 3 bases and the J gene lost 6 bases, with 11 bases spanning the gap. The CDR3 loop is CASSMGGLSEAFF. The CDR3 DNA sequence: TGTGCCAGTAGTATGGGAGGGCTCTCTGAAGCTTTCTTT.

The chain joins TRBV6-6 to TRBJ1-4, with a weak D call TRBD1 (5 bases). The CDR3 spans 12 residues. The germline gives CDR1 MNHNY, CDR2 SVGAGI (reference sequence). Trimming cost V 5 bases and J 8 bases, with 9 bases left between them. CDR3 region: CASSGAGEKLFF. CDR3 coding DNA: TGTGCCAGCAGTGGGGCAGGGGAAAAACTGTTTTTT.

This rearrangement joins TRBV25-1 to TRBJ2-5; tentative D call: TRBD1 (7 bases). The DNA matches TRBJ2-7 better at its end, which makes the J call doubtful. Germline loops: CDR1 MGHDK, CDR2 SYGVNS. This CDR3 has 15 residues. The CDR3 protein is CASSELGRGAYEQYF. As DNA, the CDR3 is TGTGCCAGCAGTGAATTAGGCAGGGGGGCCTACGAGCAGTACTTC.

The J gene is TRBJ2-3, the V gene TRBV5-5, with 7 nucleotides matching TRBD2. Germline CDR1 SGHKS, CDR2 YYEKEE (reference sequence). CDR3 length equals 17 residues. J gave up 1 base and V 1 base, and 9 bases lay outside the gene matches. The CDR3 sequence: CASSLFPPSGGTDTQYF. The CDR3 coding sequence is TGTGCCAGCAGCTTGTTTCCGCCTAGCGGTGGCACAGATACGCAGTATTTT. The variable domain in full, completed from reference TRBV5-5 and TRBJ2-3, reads DAGVTQSPTHLIKTRGQQVTLRCSPISGHKSVSWYQQVLGQGPQFIFQYYEKEERGRGNFPDRFSARQFPNYSSELNVNALLLGDSALYLCASSLFPPSGGTDTQYFGPGTRLTVL.

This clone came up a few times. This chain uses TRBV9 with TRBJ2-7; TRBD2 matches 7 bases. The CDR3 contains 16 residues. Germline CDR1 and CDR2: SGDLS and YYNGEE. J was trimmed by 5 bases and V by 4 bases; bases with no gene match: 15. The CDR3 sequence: CASSPSGGYYPDEQYF. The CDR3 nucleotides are TGTGCCAGCAGCCCTAGCGGAGGTTATTATCCGGACGAGCAGTACTTC.

This CDR3 reads CASSGYAPGEKLFF. The CDR3, as DNA: TGTGCCAGCAGTGGGTACGCGCCCGGGGAAAAACTGTTTTTT. The genes are TRBV2 and TRBJ1-4, with no clear D. Germline CDR1 reads SNHLY; CDR2 reads FYNNEI. Trimming stripped 4 bases from V and 8 bases from J, with 14 bases between. There are 14 residues in the CDR3. The full variable domain, rest sourced from reference TRBV2 and TRBJ1-4, is EPEVTQTPSHQVTQMGQEVILRCVPISNHLYFYWYRQILGQKVEFLVSFYNNEISEKSEIFDDQFSVERPDGSNFTLKIRSTKLEDSAMYFCASSGYAPGEKLFFGSGTQLSVL.